This TCR beta chain originates from a study of Ad26.COV2.S vaccination and SARS-CoV-2 variants. This CDR3 region has 15 residues. The germline V gene encodes CDR1 SGHVS and CDR2 FNYEAQ. Trimming cost V 3 bases and J 2 bases, with 11 bases left between them. Stated treatment: roughly 19 received Ad26.COV2.S at low or high dose, single or two shots; about five received placebo; per-sample allocation not given. Sampling was done on day 63 after the first vaccine or placebo injection. Assay: immunoSEQ multiplex PCR; the TCRdb copy retains only in-frame clones and omits some. The table has some 340,000 clones, more than 70% seen once; the top ten hold approximately 1.9%.

This sequence was found in a person aged 18-65 years who received the Ad26.COV2.S COVID-19 vaccine or a placebo. The chain employs TRBV7-6 and TRBJ2-1; a weak D match, TRBD2 (6 bases). The sequencing here drew on peripheral blood, taken in a trial of Ad26.COV2.S vaccine versus placebo. CDR3 sequence: CASSFGGGPYNEQFF. The CDR3 region has the DNA TGTGCCAGCAGCTTTGGGGGAGGTCCCTACAATGAGCAGTTCTTC. The whole variable domain, filled in from reference TRBV7-6 and TRBJ2-1, reads GAGVSQSPRYKVTKRGQDVALRCDPISGHVSLYWYRQALGQGPEFLTYFNYEAQQDKSGLPNDRFSAERPEGSISTLTIQRTEQRDSAMYRCASSFGGGPYNEQFFGPGTRLTVL.